This T cell receptor (beta chain) is from a study of blood T cell repertoires in COVID-19. Sequenced by immunoSEQ multiplex PCR; TCRdb stores in-frame clones only, minus some. The sample holds about 230,000 clones, about nine tenths seen once. This clone was detected only a few times. Sequenced input: peripheral blood. The TCR comes from a man aged 45-65 years with COVID-19, enrolled during active disease.

The CDR3 nucleotides read TGTGCCAGCAGTGACCAGGGGGTCAATGAGCAGTTCTTC. Translating it yields CASSDQGVNEQFF. V gene TRBV6-1 combines with J gene TRBJ2-1; 7 bases are a match to TRBD1. V shed 3 bases, J shed 6 bases, and the junction held 2 bases outside the gene matches. Germline values: CDR1 MNHNS, CDR2 SASEGT. There are 13 residues in the CDR3.